These 5 T cell receptor beta chains originate from one sample sequenced in a study of T cell responses to AZD1222 COVID-19 vaccine. The repertoire was sequenced with immunoSEQ multiplex PCR; TCRdb's copy has only in-frame clones and lacks some. The table has approximately 180,000 clones, 90% seen once. The input for sequencing was peripheral blood, taken on day 0 of AZD1222 vaccination. These receptors originate from an adult in good health.

The V gene is TRBV6-1, the J gene TRBJ2-7; no reliable D call. Looked up from germline, CDR1 is MNHNS and CDR2 is SASEGT. The CDR3 covers 16 residues. V dropped 2 bases and J dropped 3 bases, with 17 bases sitting between them. CDR3 coding DNA: TGTGCCAGCAGTGAACGGCGCTCGGGTGAAAGCTACGAGCAGTACTTC. This sequence encodes CASSERRSGESYEQYF.

The chain combines TRBV5-4 with TRBJ2-2; TRBD1 might be the D (6 bases). The CDR3 consists of 13 residues. CDR1 SGHNT and CDR2 YYREEE come from the germline V gene (reference sequence). With 2 bases removed from V and 6 bases from J, the gap between germline ends came to 8 bases. The DNA for the CDR3 is TGTGCCAGCAGCTTCGAGGGGGCCGGGGAGCTGTTTTTT. The encoded protein is CASSFEGAGELFF. Supplemented by reference TRBV5-4 and TRBJ2-2, the full variable domain reads ETGVTQSPTHLIKTRGQQVTLRCSSQSGHNTVSWYQQALGQGPQFIFQYYREEENGRGNFPPRFSGLQFPNYSSELNVNALELDDSALYLCASSFEGAGELFFGEGSRLTVL.

This clone came up once. V and J are TRBV4-3 and TRBJ2-6; 7 bases fit TRBD1. The CDR3 runs to 17 residues. CDR1 LGHNA and CDR2 YSLEER come from the germline V gene. J was trimmed by 0 bases and V by 1 base; bases with no gene match: 3. The CDR3 protein is CASSQGTGPSGANVLTF. DNA for the CDR3: TGCGCCAGCAGCCAAGGGACAGGACCCTCTGGGGCCAACGTCCTGACTTTC.

The chain uses TRBV2 and TRBJ1-2; TRBD1 is a possible D gene (6 bases). The CDR3 consists of 14 residues. The V and J ends lost 0 bases and 8 bases respectively, with 13 bases between them. The germline CDR1 and CDR2 sequences are SNHLY and FYNNEI. CDR3 protein: CASSEAGRGRGYTF. The CDR3 DNA sequence: TGTGCCAGCAGTGAAGCGGGCAGGGGAAGGGGCTACACCTTC.

This chain connects TRBV19 to TRBJ1-2; 10 bases align to TRBD1. The V and J ends lost 8 bases and 4 bases, in that order; junction bases with no gene match: 13. CDR1 LNHDA and CDR2 SQIVND come from the germline V gene (reference sequence). This CDR3 has 16 amino acids. Written as DNA, the CDR3 is TGTGCCAGTCTGGGGGACAGGGGCCGGGGGAGCTATGGCTACACCTTC. This gives the protein CASLGDRGRGSYGYTF.